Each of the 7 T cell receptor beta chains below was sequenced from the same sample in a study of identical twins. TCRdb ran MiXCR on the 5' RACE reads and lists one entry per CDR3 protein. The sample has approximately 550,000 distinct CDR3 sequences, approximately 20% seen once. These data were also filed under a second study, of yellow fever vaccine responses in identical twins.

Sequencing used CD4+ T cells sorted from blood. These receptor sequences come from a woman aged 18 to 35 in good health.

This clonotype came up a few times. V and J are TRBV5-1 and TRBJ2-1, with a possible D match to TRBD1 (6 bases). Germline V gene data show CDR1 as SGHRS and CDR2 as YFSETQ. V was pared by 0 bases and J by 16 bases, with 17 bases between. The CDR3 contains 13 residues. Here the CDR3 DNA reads TGCGCCAGCAGCTTGGAGGACAGCCCTGGTCGTTTCTTC. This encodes CASSLEDSPGRFF.

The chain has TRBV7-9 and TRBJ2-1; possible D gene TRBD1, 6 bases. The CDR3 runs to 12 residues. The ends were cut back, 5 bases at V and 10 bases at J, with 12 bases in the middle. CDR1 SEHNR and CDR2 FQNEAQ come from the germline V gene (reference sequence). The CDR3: CASSPATGEQFF. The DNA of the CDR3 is TGTGCCAGCAGCCCAGCCACAGGGGAGCAGTTCTTC.

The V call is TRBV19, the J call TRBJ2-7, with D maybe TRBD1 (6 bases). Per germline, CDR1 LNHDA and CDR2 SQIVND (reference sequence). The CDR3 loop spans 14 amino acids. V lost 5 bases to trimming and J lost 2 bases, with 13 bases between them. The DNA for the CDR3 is TGTGCCAGTAGTCCCCGGGACACTCCCTACGAGCAGTACTTC. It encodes CASSPRDTPYEQYF.

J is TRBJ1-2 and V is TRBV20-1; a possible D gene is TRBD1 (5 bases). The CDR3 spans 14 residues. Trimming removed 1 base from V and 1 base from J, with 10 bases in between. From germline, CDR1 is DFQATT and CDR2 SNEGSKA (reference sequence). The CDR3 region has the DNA TGCAGTGCTAGAGTTAAACAGGTTAACTATGGCTACACCTTC. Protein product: CSARVKQVNYGYTF.

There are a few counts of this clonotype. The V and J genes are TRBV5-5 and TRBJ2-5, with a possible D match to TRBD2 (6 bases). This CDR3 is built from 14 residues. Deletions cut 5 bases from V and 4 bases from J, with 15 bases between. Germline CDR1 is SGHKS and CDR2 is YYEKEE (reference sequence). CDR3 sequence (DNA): TGTGCCAGCAGTTTTCTCGTGGGAGGAGAGACCCAGTACTTC. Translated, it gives CASSFLVGGETQYF. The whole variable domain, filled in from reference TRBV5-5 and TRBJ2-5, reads DAGVTQSPTHLIKTRGQQVTLRCSPISGHKSVSWYQQVLGQGPQFIFQYYEKEERGRGNFPDRFSARQFPNYSSELNVNALLLGDSALYLCASSFLVGGETQYFGPGTRLLVL.

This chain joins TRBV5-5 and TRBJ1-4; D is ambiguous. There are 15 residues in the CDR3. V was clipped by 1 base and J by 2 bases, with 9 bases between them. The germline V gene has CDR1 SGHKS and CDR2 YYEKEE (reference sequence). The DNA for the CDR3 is TGTGCCAGCAGCTTGACCCGCTTTACTAATGAAAAACTGTTTTTT. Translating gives CASSLTRFTNEKLFF.

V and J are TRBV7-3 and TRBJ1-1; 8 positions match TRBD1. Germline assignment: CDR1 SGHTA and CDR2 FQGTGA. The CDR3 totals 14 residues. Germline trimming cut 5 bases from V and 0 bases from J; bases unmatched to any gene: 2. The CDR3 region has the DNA TGTGCCAGCAGCACAGGGGGACTGAACACTGAAGCTTTCTTT. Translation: CASSTGGLNTEAFF.